These 27 T cell receptor beta chains were all obtained from the same sample, sequenced in a study of T cells after yellow fever vaccination. TCRdb recomputed calls from the 5' RACE reads with MiXCR, one row per CDR3 protein. The data contain roughly 300,000 distinct CDR3 sequences, 6.8% of them seen just once; the ten biggest clones take up around 17%. Source: PBMCs, taken around 45 days after the first yellow fever vaccination. Receptor source: a man aged 18-30 years who received the YFV17D yellow fever vaccine.

In this sample, this clonotype turned up a few times. Lacking the conserved final phenylalanine or tryptophan, this CDR3 likely reflects a read error. Because the CDR3's place on the DNA is in doubt, the DNA is left out and the CDR3 is given as listed by TCRdb. The chain recombines TRBV20-1 with TRBJ2-1; TRBD1 is taken as the D call from the table, unchecked against the DNA. The CDR3 has 9 amino acids, counting both end residues. Per germline, CDR1 DFQATT and CDR2 SNEGSKA (reference sequence). CDR3 protein: CSARGEGGK.

The chain is built from TRBV12-3 or TRBV12-4 and TRBJ1-5; tentatively, D is TRBD1 (6 bases). This CDR3 region has 17 residues. V lost 3 bases to trimming and J lost 4 bases, with 19 bases between them. CDR3 DNA: TGTGCCAGCAGTTTGGGGGGGCAGTGGGACGGTAATCAGCCCCAGCATTTT. Translating gives CASSLGGQWDGNQPQHF.

The rearrangement links TRBV11-1 to TRBJ2-3, with 8 bases fitting TRBD2. This CDR3 comprises 18 residues. Looked up from germline, CDR1 is SGHAT and CDR2 is FQDESV (reference sequence). Trimming cost V 4 bases and J 2 bases; bases outside gene matches: 14. The CDR3 bases are TGTGCCAGCAGCTCAAACTATAGAGCAGCGGGGGTCACAGATACGCAGTATTTT. It is translated as CASSSNYRAAGVTDTQYF.

This clonotype was found a few times. This chain links TRBV11-2 with TRBJ2-1; 9 nucleotides agree with TRBD2. V was pared by 4 bases and J by 9 bases, with 13 bases of the junction left unmatched. Germline loops: CDR1 SGHAT, CDR2 FQNNGV. The CDR3 is 16 residues long. The CDR3 here is CASSSLQSGGHGEQFF. The CDR3 DNA is TGTGCCAGCAGCTCTCTCCAGAGCGGGGGGCACGGTGAGCAGTTCTTC.

This clonotype has just a few counts. This chain joins TRBV10-3 and TRBJ2-7; no clear D. There are 12 residues in the CDR3. Looked up from germline, CDR1 is ENHRY and CDR2 is SYGVKD. The V and J ends lost 3 bases and 5 bases respectively, with 8 bases between them. The CDR3 DNA sequence: TGTGCCATCAGTGACAGATTTGACGAGCAGTACTTC. Translated, it gives CAISDRFDEQYF.

This clonotype was recorded at least ten times. V is TRBV7-2 and J is TRBJ1-1; D is uncertain. V lost 1 base and J 12 bases, leaving 12 bases between the germline ends. The germline V gene encodes CDR1 SGHTA and CDR2 FQGNSA. The CDR3 runs to 12 residues. The chain's CDR3 is CASSLVGPFSFF. CDR3 DNA sequence: TGTGCCAGCAGCTTAGTCGGGCCTTTTTCTTTCTTT.

This clonotype occurred a few times. J is TRBJ2-3 and V is TRBV3-1, with 10 bases lining up with TRBD2. The CDR3 totals 16 residues. Losses at the gene ends were 5 bases for V and 2 bases for J; bases not matched to a gene: 7. Germline V gene lookup returns CDR1 LGHDT and CDR2 YNNKEL (reference sequence). CDR3 DNA sequence: TGTGCCAGCAGCTCGATAGCGGGGGGACTCACAGATACGCAGTATTTT. Encoded protein: CASSSIAGGLTDTQYF.

This clonotype showed up just a few times. CDR3 residues: CASSPPEKAHTDTQYF. The CDR3 DNA sequence: TGTGCCAGCTCACCACCGGAGAAAGCCCACACAGATACGCAGTATTTT. The chain is built from TRBV18 and TRBJ2-3, with D unresolved. Germline CDR1 KGHSH, CDR2 LQKENI. The V gene lost 0 bases and the J gene lost 2 bases, with 12 bases spanning the gap. The CDR3 sequence is 16 residues long.

The gene calls are TRBV29-1 and TRBJ1-4, with TRBD1 matching over 7 bases. Trimming removed 6 bases from V and 7 bases from J; junction bases left unmatched: 11. The CDR3 is made up of 14 amino acids. Germline CDR1 is SQVTM and CDR2 is ANQGSEA. For the CDR3, the DNA is TGCAGCGTCCGAGGACAGGTCGGTGGTGAAAAACTGTTTTTT. Translating it yields CSVRGQVGGEKLFF.

This chain joins TRBV4-2 and TRBJ2-3; 9 nucleotides agree with TRBD2. Trimming cost V 4 bases and J 5 bases; bases outside gene matches: 13. CDR1 LGHNA and CDR2 YNFKEQ come from the germline V gene. This CDR3 comprises 17 residues. CDR3 DNA sequence: TGTGCCAGCAGCCCCGTGGCGGGGGGGCGGGCAGGAGATACGCAGTATTTT. Translated, it gives CASSPVAGGRAGDTQYF.

The V and J genes are TRBV2 and TRBJ2-2, with TRBD2 identical over 7 bases. From germline, CDR1 is SNHLY and CDR2 FYNNEI. V dropped 11 bases and J dropped 7; count of bases not matched to a gene: 10. This CDR3 spans 13 amino acids. CDR3 sequence reads: CASRAGVGGELFF. CDR3 nucleotides: TGTGCCTCTCGGGCGGGGGTTGGCGGGGAGCTGTTTTTT.

This clonotype was observed at least ten times. The rearrangement links TRBV12-3 or TRBV12-4 to TRBJ1-2; possibly TRBD1 for D (5 bases). CDR3 length equals 14 residues. Trimming left V 4 bases short and J 4 bases short, with 13 bases between. In nucleotides, the CDR3 is TGTGCCAGCAGTTCGGGACCACCGATCTATGGCTACACCTTC. This translates into CASSSGPPIYGYTF.

This sequence joins TRBV20-1 and TRBJ1-5; D might be TRBD1 (5 bases). Trimming shortened V by 3 bases and J by 6 bases, and 9 bases separated the two germline ends. The length of the CDR3 is 12 residues. Per germline, CDR1 DFQATT and CDR2 SNEGSKA (reference sequence). CDR3 DNA sequence: TGCAGTGCTAGGAGAGGGGCTCAGCCCCAGCATTTT. Encoded protein: CSARRGAQPQHF.

This clonotype was seen a few times. The chain joins TRBV29-1 to TRBJ1-4; 8 bases line up with TRBD1. The CDR3 is 15 amino acids. The germline gives CDR1 SQVTM, CDR2 ANQGSEA. The V gene end was trimmed by 7 bases and the J gene end by 5 bases; junction bases not matched to a gene: 12. The CDR3 bases are TGCAGCGCTAGGACAGGGAGAAACCTAAATGAAAAACTGTTTTTT. Encoded protein: CSARTGRNLNEKLFF.

This clonotype appeared many times. The chain employs TRBV27 and TRBJ2-1, with a possible D match to TRBD2 (5 bases). This CDR3 spans 13 amino acids. Per the germline V gene, CDR1 is MNHEY and CDR2 is SMNVEV (reference sequence). V was cut by 5 bases and J by 4 bases, with 9 bases left in between. CDR3 residues: CASSKSGYNEQFF. In DNA, the CDR3 is TGTGCCAGCAGTAAAAGCGGTTACAATGAGCAGTTCTTC.

The chain couples TRBV6-2 or TRBV6-3 to TRBJ1-2, with 7 bases that match TRBD1. This CDR3 contains 16 residues. Germline V lookup: CDR1 MNHEY, CDR2 SVGEGT. After removal of 2 bases from V and 6 bases from J, the junction contained 12 bases not matched to a gene. CDR3 sequence: CASSYGRDSRTDGYTF. CDR3 DNA sequence: TGTGCCAGCAGTTACGGCCGGGACAGTAGGACGGATGGCTACACCTTC.

This clonotype has at least ten counts. The gene calls are TRBV7-2 and TRBJ2-3; D gene unclear. Per the germline V gene, CDR1 is SGHTA and CDR2 is FQGNSA. V lost 1 base and J 5 bases, leaving 4 bases between the germline ends. This CDR3 is 12 amino acids long. The chain's CDR3 is CASSLVRDTQYF. CDR3 in DNA: TGTGCCAGCAGCTTAGTCCGAGATACGCAGTATTTT.

V usage is TRBV7-9 and J usage is TRBJ1-2; D unresolved. The CDR3 consists of 13 residues. Germline CDR1 and CDR2: SEHNR and FQNEAQ (reference sequence). Between the trimmed V and J ends, which lost 3 bases and 6 bases, there was a span of 11 bases. For the CDR3, the DNA is TGTGCCAGCAGCTTGGGCAAAACTAATGGCTACACCTTC. Amino acids: CASSLGKTNGYTF.

This clonotype was recorded at least ten times. V gene TRBV21-1 combines with J gene TRBJ2-7; the table names TRBD2, a call not compared with the DNA. TRBV21-1 is a pseudogene locus. The CDR3 is 13 amino acids. CDR3 region: CASSKGGAYEQYV. CDR3 nucleotide sequence: TGTGCCAGCAGCAAAGGCGGGGCCTACGAGCAGTACGTC.

In this sample, this clonotype turned up many times. This chain uses TRBV28 with TRBJ2-1; D possibly corresponds to TRBD1 (6 bases). V lost 6 bases and J 7 bases, leaving 19 bases between the germline ends. The CDR3 sequence is 15 residues long. Germline V lookup: CDR1 MDHEN, CDR2 SYDVKM. CDR3 region: CASRYRVNRRNEQFF. The CDR3, as DNA: TGTGCCAGCAGGTACAGGGTAAACCGGAGGAATGAGCAGTTCTTC. The variable domain in full, with the rest retrieved from reference TRBV28 and TRBJ2-1, is DVKVTQSSRYLVKRTGEKVFLECVQDMDHENMFWYRQDPGLGLRLIYFSYDVKMKEKGDIPEGYSVSREKKERFSLILESASTNQTSMYLCASRYRVNRRNEQFFGPGTRLTVL.

This clonotype was counted a few times. The rearrangement links TRBV15 to TRBJ2-3; D is possibly TRBD2 (6 bases). CDR1 is LNHNV and CDR2 is YYDKDF in the germline V gene (reference sequence). This CDR3 spans 16 amino acids. Trimming removed 0 bases from V and 0 bases from J, with 10 bases in between. DNA of the CDR3: TGTGCCACCAGCAGAGATCGGGGGTATAGCACAGATACGCAGTATTTT. It yields the protein CATSRDRGYSTDTQYF.

The CDR3 spells CSAPLWKGLNEKLFF. The CDR3, as DNA: TGCAGTGCCCCGCTGTGGAAAGGGCTTAATGAAAAACTGTTTTTT. The J gene is TRBJ1-4, the V gene TRBV20-1; D is unresolved. The CDR3 has 15 amino acids. Germline V gene lookup returns CDR1 DFQATT and CDR2 SNEGSKA (reference sequence). V lost 6 bases and J 4 bases, leaving 18 bases between the germline ends.

The genes are TRBV7-2 and TRBJ2-7, with TRBD2 matching over 11 bases. V shed 5 bases, J shed 2 bases, and the junction held 5 bases outside the gene matches. Germline V gene sequence: CDR1 SGHTA, CDR2 FQGNSA. There are 15 residues in the CDR3. The chain's CDR3 is CASSQLAGDTYEQYF. DNA of the CDR3: TGTGCCAGCAGCCAACTAGCGGGGGATACCTACGAGCAGTACTTC.

CDR3: CASSPSSRGVSTEAFF. The CDR3 DNA follows: TGTGCCAGCAGCCCTTCAAGCAGGGGGGTTAGCACTGAAGCTTTCTTT. The chain has TRBV7-3 and TRBJ1-1; the match to TRBD1 covers 7 bases. Germline V gene sequence: CDR1 SGHTA, CDR2 FQGTGA. The CDR3 spans 16 residues. After removal of 5 bases from V and 4 bases from J, the junction contained 13 bases not matched to a gene.

This clonotype was observed a handful of times. This rearrangement joins TRBV4-2 to TRBJ1-4; D possibly corresponds to TRBD1 (6 bases). The V and J ends lost 8 bases and 8 bases respectively, with 18 bases between them. Germline loops: CDR1 LGHNA, CDR2 YNFKEQ. The CDR3 is made up of 14 amino acids. CDR3 amino acids: CASHMWGAQEKLFF. Written as DNA, the CDR3 is TGTGCCAGCCACATGTGGGGGGCGCAAGAAAAACTGTTTTTT.

The chain is built from TRBV5-1 and TRBJ2-1; 7 bases fit TRBD1. V gave up 7 bases and J gave up 6 bases; unmatched junction bases: 1. Germline V CDR1 and CDR2: SGHRS, YFSETQ. This CDR3 region has 11 residues. CDR3 in amino acids: CASGDSNEQFF. The CDR3 nucleotides are TGCGCCAGCGGGGACAGCAATGAGCAGTTCTTC.

This clonotype was seen a few times. The CDR3 DNA is TGTGCCAGCAGTTTCGGAACAGAGACCCAGTACTTC. Protein: CASSFGTETQYF. V gene TRBV28 combines with J gene TRBJ2-5, with unresolved D. The germline CDR1 and CDR2 sequences are MDHEN and SYDVKM. The ends were cut back, 3 bases at V and 4 bases at J, with 6 bases in the middle. CDR3 length: 12 amino acids.